Each of the 31 T cell receptor beta chains below was sequenced from the same sample in a study of shared clonotypes between healthy human individuals. CD45RO-negative cells were positively selected for CCR7, leaving out terminally differentiated effector memory CD45RA+ cells. Here immunoSEQ multiplex PCR was the method, and the copy in TCRdb shows in-frame clones only, minus some. The table shows millions of clones, with approximately 94% occurring only once. The sequencing input was naive CD8+ T cells sorted from blood. These receptor sequences come from a man younger than 35 in good health.

J is TRBJ2-7 and V is TRBV10-3; 8 bases match TRBD2. Germline CDR1 reads ENHRY; CDR2 reads SYGVKD. V shed 3 bases, J shed 6 bases, and the junction held 7 bases outside the gene matches. The CDR3 is 14 residues long. The CDR3 nucleotides are TGTGCCATCAGTGACGGGACTAGAGGTCCCGAGCAGTACTTC. Protein: CAISDGTRGPEQYF.

This clone was detected only a few times. CDR3 bases: TGTGCCAGCAGCGGGTTTAGTGGCAATAGCTATGGCTACACCTTC. Its translation is CASSGFSGNSYGYTF. V and J are TRBV6-5 and TRBJ1-2, with no clear D. Trimming removed 6 bases from V and 4 bases from J, with 18 bases in between. The germline gives CDR1 MNHEY, CDR2 SVGAGI. The CDR3 is 15 amino acids.

The V and J genes are TRBV2 and TRBJ2-7; the D is unclear. Germline CDR1 reads SNHLY; CDR2 reads FYNNEI. Trimming took off 2 bases at V and 3 bases at J, with 17 bases between the two ends. CDR3 length: 16 amino acids. CDR3 coding DNA: TGTGCCAGCAGTGAACTCGCCGGAGTCAGGTTCTACGAGCAGTACTTC. Amino acid sequence: CASSELAGVRFYEQYF.

This rearrangement joins TRBV4-1 to TRBJ2-3; no clear D. The CDR3 sequence is 14 residues long. Trimming shortened V by 3 bases and J by 3 bases, and 10 bases separated the two germline ends. Germline values: CDR1 MGHRA, CDR2 YSYEKL. The CDR3 region is CASSQYVGTDTQYF. The CDR3 nucleotides are TGCGCCAGCAGCCAGTACGTGGGGACAGATACGCAGTATTTT.

The V call is TRBV7-9, the J call TRBJ1-2; no firm D call. Trimming shortened V by 4 bases and J by 2 bases, and 11 bases separated the two germline ends. This CDR3 spans 14 amino acids. Germline lookup yields CDR1 SEHNR and CDR2 FQNEAQ (reference sequence). CDR3 DNA: TGTGCCAGCAGCTGGGAAGGTATAAACTATGGCTACACCTTC. Translating it yields CASSWEGINYGYTF. The full variable domain, with the rest looked up from reference TRBV7-9 and TRBJ1-2, is DTGVSQNPRHKITKRGQNVTFRCDPISEHNRLYWYRQTLGQGPEFLTYFQNEAQLEKSRLLSDRFSAERPKGSFSTLEIQRTEQGDSAMYLCASSWEGINYGYTFGSGTRLTVV.

The CDR3 spells CASSPFPGQGFDEQYF. The DNA of the CDR3 is TGTGCCAGCAGCCCGTTCCCGGGACAGGGTTTCGACGAGCAGTACTTC. This chain connects TRBV7-9 to TRBJ2-7; TRBD1 matches 9 bases. The CDR3 extends over 16 amino acids. Germline V CDR1 and CDR2: SEHNR, FQNEAQ (reference sequence). Trimming at V came to 5 bases and at J to 5 bases, leaving 13 bases not matched to a gene.

The chain carries TRBV25-1 and TRBJ2-7; 7 positions agree with TRBD2. Germline loops: CDR1 MGHDK, CDR2 SYGVNS. J gave up 6 bases and V 5 bases, and 7 bases lay outside the gene matches. The CDR3 has 13 amino acids. The CDR3, as DNA: TGTGCCAGCAGTTTATGGGGGGGGTTCGAGCAGTACTTC. It specifies CASSLWGGFEQYF.

The genes are TRBV7-9 and TRBJ1-3; no reliable D call. Germline V gene sequence: CDR1 SEHNR, CDR2 FQNEAQ (reference sequence). V dropped 4 bases and J dropped 2 bases, with 12 bases sitting between them. There are 15 residues in the CDR3. The CDR3 here is CASSSVAGTGNTIYF. Here the CDR3 DNA reads TGTGCCAGCAGCTCCGTGGCAGGAACTGGAAACACCATATATTTT. Using reference TRBV7-9 and TRBJ1-3 for the parts outside the CDR3, the full variable domain is DTGVSQNPRHKITKRGQNVTFRCDPISEHNRLYWYRQTLGQGPEFLTYFQNEAQLEKSRLLSDRFSAERPKGSFSTLEIQRTEQGDSAMYLCASSSVAGTGNTIYFGEGSWLTVV.

The chain recombines TRBV10-2 with TRBJ2-7; 12 bases fit TRBD2. V lost 10 bases and J lost 5; bases outside the gene matches: 6. Germline assignment: CDR1 WSHSY and CDR2 SAAADI. The CDR3 length is 13 residues. This CDR3 reads CAISSGRANEQYF. CDR3 sequence (DNA): TGCGCCATCTCTAGCGGGAGGGCCAACGAGCAGTACTTC.

The chain is built from TRBV19 and TRBJ2-7, with D unclear. Germline CDR1 is LNHDA and CDR2 is SQIVND (reference sequence). This CDR3 spans 13 amino acids. Trimming shortened V by 10 bases and J by 6 bases, and 19 bases separated the two germline ends. CDR3 bases: TGTGCCACCGCCAGCGCTCTCTCGGGCGAGCAGTACTTC. Its translation: CATASALSGEQYF.

The rearrangement links TRBV27 to TRBJ2-5; D might be TRBD1 (5 bases). Trimming left V 3 bases short and J 1 base short, with 9 bases between. This CDR3 region has 14 residues. Per the germline V gene, CDR1 is MNHEY and CDR2 is SMNVEV (reference sequence). This chain's CDR3 is CASSFQGPQETQYF. The CDR3 nucleotides read TGTGCCAGCAGTTTCCAGGGCCCCCAAGAGACCCAGTACTTC.

This chain joins TRBV4-1 and TRBJ2-3; the D is unclear. Germline assignment: CDR1 MGHRA and CDR2 YSYEKL. The CDR3 spans 13 residues. With 4 bases removed from V and 2 bases from J, the gap between germline ends came to 7 bases. CDR3 loop: CASSPGLTDTQYF. The CDR3 coding sequence is TGCGCCAGCAGCCCAGGCCTCACAGATACGCAGTATTTT.

V gene TRBV4-1 combines with J gene TRBJ1-5, with D hard to call. Germline loops: CDR1 MGHRA, CDR2 YSYEKL. Trimming pared 11 bases from V and 0 bases from J, leaving 14 bases between. The CDR3 runs 14 residues. CDR3 sequence (DNA): TGCGCCTCCTCGGCCGCATATAGCAATCAGCCCCAGCATTTT. Protein sequence: CASSAAYSNQPQHF.

Concerning this clone itself: This may arise from a read error, as a much more abundant clone is one base away. The genes are TRBV7-8 and TRBJ2-7; D gene unclear. This CDR3 has 11 residues. V was trimmed by 5 bases and J by 3 bases, leaving 5 bases between them. The germline V gene has CDR1 SGHVS and CDR2 FQNEAQ. DNA for the CDR3: TGTGCCAGCAGCGTGGGCTACGAGCAGTACTTC. It is translated as CASSVGYEQYF.

The chain joins TRBV28 to TRBJ2-3, with 11 bases lining up with TRBD2. This CDR3 comprises 18 residues. V lost 1 base, J lost 5 bases, and 11 bases stayed unmatched. The V gene's germline CDR1 is MDHEN and CDR2 SYDVKM. In DNA form, the CDR3 reads TGTGCCAGCAGTTTATCGCGACCGACTAGCGGGGCGGGAGATACGCAGTATTTT. This translates into CASSLSRPTSGAGDTQYF.

CDR3 loop: CASSQSLGGEGDEAFF. CDR3 nucleotides: TGTGCCAGCAGCCAAAGCCTTGGGGGGGAGGGAGATGAAGCTTTCTTT. The chain carries TRBV4-2 and TRBJ1-1; perhaps TRBD1 as D (5 bases). This CDR3 contains 16 residues. The ends were cut back, 2 bases at V and 7 bases at J, with 20 bases in the middle. Germline loops: CDR1 LGHNA, CDR2 YNFKEQ.

The chain combines TRBV5-4 with TRBJ2-5; 9 bases agree with TRBD2. CDR1 SGHNT and CDR2 YYREEE come from the germline V gene (reference sequence). This CDR3 contains 17 residues. With 4 bases clipped from V and 2 bases from J, the junction kept 12 bases outside the gene matches. The CDR3 sequence: CASSQPAIAGVQETQYF. CDR3 DNA: TGTGCCAGCAGCCAGCCAGCCATAGCGGGGGTACAAGAGACCCAGTACTTC.

About this clone: The same CDR3 arises from other DNA sequences in this sample as well. This chain uses TRBV6-1 with TRBJ2-7, with unresolved D. The CDR3 has 11 residues. Trimming removed 3 bases from V and 4 bases from J, with 4 bases in between. CDR1 is MNHNS and CDR2 is SASEGT in the germline V gene. The DNA for the CDR3 is TGTGCCAGCAGTGAGTATTACGAGCAGTACTTC. Its protein is CASSEYYEQYF.

The chain recombines TRBV6-1 with TRBJ2-7; the D call may be TRBD1 or TRBD2 (5 bases each). The V end was cut by 6 bases, the J end by 3 bases, with 18 bases between. Germline loops: CDR1 MNHNS, CDR2 SASEGT. The CDR3 has 15 residues. The CDR3 nucleotides are TGTGCCAGCAGACACCTTGAGGGGCGCGTCTACGAGCAGTACTTC. It translates to CASRHLEGRVYEQYF.

The chain employs TRBV5-5 and TRBJ2-4, with TRBD2 as a possible D gene (5 bases). The CDR3 is 12 amino acids. The germline V gene has CDR1 SGHKS and CDR2 YYEKEE (reference sequence). V gave up 7 bases and J gave up 8 bases, with 13 bases separating them. CDR3 amino acids: CASAGESDIQYF. The CDR3 DNA is TGTGCCAGCGCGGGCGAGTCGGACATTCAGTACTTC. The full variable domain, completed using reference TRBV5-5 and TRBJ2-4, is DAGVTQSPTHLIKTRGQQVTLRCSPISGHKSVSWYQQVLGQGPQFIFQYYEKEERGRGNFPDRFSARQFPNYSSELNVNALLLGDSALYLCASAGESDIQYFGAGTRLSVL.

The chain couples TRBV11-2 to TRBJ2-7; 9 bases are a match to TRBD1. Germline V gene data show CDR1 as SGHAT and CDR2 as FQNNGV. With V trimmed by 5 bases and J by 7 bases, 6 bases remained unmatched. The CDR3 covers 13 residues. The CDR3 protein is CASSAGQGLEQYF. The CDR3 nucleotides are TGTGCCAGCAGCGCGGGACAGGGTTTGGAGCAGTACTTC.

The V and J genes are TRBV6-5 and TRBJ1-4, with D maybe TRBD1 (6 bases). In germline, CDR1 is MNHEY, CDR2 SVGAGI. The CDR3 has 15 amino acids. The ends were cut back, 0 bases at V and 6 bases at J, with 11 bases in the middle. The chain's CDR3 is CASSYSYRAYEKLFF. The CDR3 coding sequence is TGTGCCAGCAGTTACTCCTACAGGGCTTATGAAAAACTGTTTTTT.

J is TRBJ2-1 and V is TRBV4-3; TRBD2 agrees at 10 bases. From germline, CDR1 is LGHNA and CDR2 YSLEER. The junction had 11 bases not matched to a gene; V was cut back by 0 bases and J by 9 bases. This CDR3 spans 17 amino acids. CDR3 protein: CASSQEGSPSGRGEQFF. The CDR3 DNA is TGCGCCAGCAGCCAAGAGGGATCCCCTAGCGGGAGAGGTGAGCAGTTCTTC.

The rearrangement links TRBV5-1 to TRBJ2-7; D is undetermined. CDR1 and CDR2 from the germline V gene are SGHRS and YFSETQ. This CDR3 spans 14 amino acids. The V end was cut by 0 bases, the J end by 5 bases, with 12 bases between. In nucleotides, the CDR3 is TGCGCCAGCAGCTTGGAACAGCCTGGCCACGAGCAGTACTTC. Translated: CASSLEQPGHEQYF.

The V call is TRBV30, the J call TRBJ2-7; D may be TRBD1 or TRBD2 (5 bases each). V lost 3 bases to trimming and J lost 2 bases, with 17 bases between them. Per germline, CDR1 GTSNPN and CDR2 SVGIG (reference sequence). This CDR3 contains 15 residues. The CDR3, as DNA: TGTGCCTGGAGGGAACCCGGGACGGTCACCTACGAGCAGTACTTC. Its translation is CAWREPGTVTYEQYF. The full variable domain, completed using reference TRBV30 and TRBJ2-7, is SQTIHQWPATLVQPVGSPLSLECTVEGTSNPNLYWYRQAAGRGLQLLFYSVGIGQISSEVPQNLSASRPQDRQFILSSKKLLLSDSGFYLCAWREPGTVTYEQYFGPGTRLTVT.

The gene calls are TRBV6-4 and TRBJ2-1; D gene ambiguous. In germline, CDR1 is MRHNA, CDR2 SNTAGT. The CDR3 sequence is 13 residues long. The ends were cut back, 0 bases at V and 7 bases at J, with 7 bases in the middle. The CDR3 DNA is TGTGCCAGCAGTGACTCGAGTGGTAATGAGCAGTTCTTC. It yields the protein CASSDSSGNEQFF.

The chain employs TRBV5-6 and TRBJ2-3; TRBD2 is a possible D gene (6 bases). This CDR3 region has 16 residues. Germline assignment: CDR1 SGHDT and CDR2 YYEEEE. Trimming stripped 0 bases from V and 4 bases from J, with 15 bases between. CDR3 in DNA: TGTGCCAGCAGCTTGGGTTGGGCCGGGGAGGCAGATACGCAGTATTTT. This codes for CASSLGWAGEADTQYF.

The rearrangement joins TRBV27 to TRBJ2-7; D unclear. Trimming took 0 bases from V and 3 from J, leaving 9 bases between them. The CDR3 is 14 residues long. The germline gives CDR1 MNHEY, CDR2 SMNVEV (reference sequence). The CDR3 loop reads CASSLSDSGYEQYF. CDR3 nucleotide sequence: TGTGCCAGCAGTTTATCAGACTCGGGCTACGAGCAGTACTTC.

This clone was picked up one time. The rearrangement joins TRBV7-9 to TRBJ2-7; D is perhaps TRBD1 (7 bases). Germline V gives CDR1 SEHNR, CDR2 FQNEAQ (reference sequence). This CDR3 is 16 amino acids long. V was shortened by 5 bases and J by 3 bases, with 20 bases between the two germline ends. The CDR3 DNA sequence: TGTGCCAGCAGCGCGGGACAGAGGACTGGCTACTACGAGCAGTACTTC. Amino acids: CASSAGQRTGYYEQYF.

V usage is TRBV27 and J usage is TRBJ2-1; perhaps D is TRBD1 or TRBD2 (5 bases each). Germline V gene lookup returns CDR1 MNHEY and CDR2 SMNVEV (reference sequence). This CDR3 comprises 15 residues. V was pared by 2 bases and J by 2 bases, with 10 bases between. The CDR3 DNA is TGTGCCAGCAGTTTAGGGGGAGTCCCCTACAATGAGCAGTTCTTC. Residues: CASSLGGVPYNEQFF.

As to this clone: The same CDR3 can be traced to other DNA sequences in this sample. This rearrangement joins TRBV13 to TRBJ2-7; no reliable D call. Germline V lookup: CDR1 PRHDT, CDR2 FYEKMQ (reference sequence). The V and J ends lost 1 base and 3 bases respectively, with 7 bases between them. The CDR3 spans 13 residues. CDR3 region: CASSLVGSYEQYF. CDR3 nucleotide sequence: TGTGCCAGCAGCTTAGTGGGCAGCTACGAGCAGTACTTC.